This T cell receptor (beta chain) was recovered during a study of CXCR3-negative and CXCR3-positive naive CD8 T cells. In germline, CDR1 is SGHRS, CDR2 YFSETQ. The CDR3 totals 13 residues. The libraries of TRB cDNA were prepared using 5' RACE with UMI labels. Each CDR3 protein gets one entry in TCRdb, which reprocessed the 5' RACE reads and gives no DNA. The sample has about 5,500 distinct CDR3 sequences. This clonotype is classed as medium-sized by frequency. Antigen: not known. General study results and limits: Naive cells with CXCR3 showed TRB CDR3s that were more hydrophobic than those in CXCR3-negative naive cells. CXCR3-negative and CXCR3-positive naive cells shared comparable TRBV-TRBJ usage, but memory cells did not.

The sequencing input was naive CXCR3+ CD8+ T cells from blood. The subset: CD45RO-CCR7+CD27+CD95- naive CD8+ T cells expressing CXCR3 (TNR3+). The genes are TRBV5-1 and TRBJ2-1; TCRdb indicates TRBD2, and absent DNA this call remains unverified. The clonotype was recovered from a human donor in good health. Some clones in this sample may be carry-over from other donors' samples. The CDR3 region is CARTIGPDNEQFF.